A selection of T cell receptor beta chains follows, all from one sample in a study of beta chain features in type 1 diabetes. The table came from immunoSEQ multiplex PCR; TCRdb's copy has only in-frame clones and leaves some out. The table has 160,000 or so clones, about 8.1% seen once. The sample consisted of central memory CD4+ T cells from blood. The source of these receptors is a woman between 18 and 29 years old with type 1 diabetes. Both conserved end residues are part of each CDR3. Fields, in order: V gene, D gene, J gene, clone size, CDR3 DNA, CDR3 protein. The D gene is left open where the match is weak. Clone size is not always given. Where it is, it says once, few, many or a class for expanded clones.

v_call: TRBV27
d_call: -
j_call: TRBJ1-1
clone_size: few
cdr3_nt: TGTGCCAGCAGTTTCACGACCCCCTTTTGGAGAGCTGAAGCTTTCTTT
cdr3_aa: CASSFTTPFWRAEAFF

v_call: TRBV4-2
d_call: TRBD1
j_call: TRBJ1-2
clone_size: -
cdr3_nt: TGTGCCAGCAGCAAAACAGGGGACTATGGCTACACCTTC
cdr3_aa: CASSKTGDYGYTF

v_call: TRBV29-1
d_call: -
j_call: TRBJ2-5
clone_size: -
cdr3_nt: TGCAGCGGCCGCACTGGAGGGGAAACCCAGTACTTC
cdr3_aa: CSGRTGGETQYF

v_call: TRBV7-2
d_call: TRBD2
j_call: TRBJ2-2
clone_size: -
cdr3_nt: TGTGCCAGCAGCCGGACTAGCGGGAGTCCCGGGGAGCTGTTTTTT
cdr3_aa: CASSRTSGSPGELFF

v_call: TRBV5-4
d_call: -
j_call: TRBJ2-5
clone_size: once
cdr3_nt: TGTGCCAGCAGCTTGCAGGCCTCGGAGACCCAGTACTTC
cdr3_aa: CASSLQASETQYF

v_call: TRBV28
d_call: TRBD1
j_call: TRBJ2-7
clone_size: -
cdr3_nt: TGTGCCAGCAGTCTAACAGGACAGGGTAGAGGGTCCTACGAGCAGTACTTC
cdr3_aa: CASSLTGQGRGSYEQYF

v_call: TRBV7-2
d_call: TRBD1
j_call: TRBJ2-7
clone_size: few
cdr3_nt: TGTGCCAGCAGCCAAGTACGACAGGGTATCTACGAGCAGTACTTC
cdr3_aa: CASSQVRQGIYEQYF

v_call: TRBV2
d_call: TRBD1
j_call: TRBJ2-7
clone_size: few
cdr3_nt: TGTGCCGGGGGGACAGGAATGTCCGAGCAGTACTTC
cdr3_aa: CAGGTGMSEQYF

v_call: TRBV19
d_call: -
j_call: TRBJ2-3
clone_size: few
cdr3_nt: TGTGCCAGTAGTTCGCGGACAGATACGCAGTATTTT
cdr3_aa: CASSSRTDTQYF

v_call: TRBV29-1
d_call: -
j_call: TRBJ2-3
clone_size: -
cdr3_nt: TGCAGCGTTCTGGGGGCAGGGATGACAGATACGCAGTATTTT
cdr3_aa: CSVLGAGMTDTQYF

v_call: TRBV28
d_call: -
j_call: TRBJ1-1
clone_size: -
cdr3_nt: TGTGCCAGCAGTTTGGCCGACGGGTTTGAAGCTTTCTTT
cdr3_aa: CASSLADGFEAFF

v_call: TRBV4-2
d_call: TRBD1
j_call: TRBJ2-7
clone_size: -
cdr3_nt: TGTGCCAGCAGCCAGTGGGACAGGTCCTACGAGCAGTACTTC
cdr3_aa: CASSQWDRSYEQYF

v_call: TRBV27
d_call: TRBD1
j_call: TRBJ2-1
clone_size: -
cdr3_nt: TGTGCCAGCAGGACGTCAGGGGGCAATGAGCAGTTCTTC
cdr3_aa: CASRTSGGNEQFF

v_call: TRBV11-2
d_call: -
j_call: TRBJ2-3
clone_size: few
cdr3_nt: TGTGCCAGCAGCTTAGGGTACTCAGATACGCAGTATTTT
cdr3_aa: CASSLGYSDTQYF

v_call: TRBV7-8
d_call: -
j_call: TRBJ2-1
clone_size: few
cdr3_nt: TGTGCCAGCAGCTTACGGGACAATGAGCAGTTCTTC
cdr3_aa: CASSLRDNEQFF

v_call: TRBV29-1
d_call: -
j_call: TRBJ2-6
clone_size: few
cdr3_nt: TGCAGCGTGACTAAGGACTCTGGGGCCAACGTCCTGACTTTC
cdr3_aa: CSVTKDSGANVLTF

v_call: TRBV7-8
d_call: -
j_call: TRBJ2-1
clone_size: -
cdr3_nt: TGTGCCAGCAGCTTTGCGGGCAATGAGCAGTTCTTC
cdr3_aa: CASSFAGNEQFF

v_call: TRBV7-2
d_call: -
j_call: TRBJ2-1
clone_size: -
cdr3_nt: TGTGCCAGCAGCCACTCGCGGATGAATGAGCAGTTCTTC
cdr3_aa: CASSHSRMNEQFF

v_call: TRBV4-3
d_call: -
j_call: TRBJ2-1
clone_size: -
cdr3_nt: TGCGCCAGCAGCCCCGGGGGTCTGGAGCAGTTCTTC
cdr3_aa: CASSPGGLEQFF

v_call: TRBV4-3
d_call: -
j_call: TRBJ1-2
clone_size: few
cdr3_nt: TGCGCCAGCAGCCAAGAGGGCAGAAACTATGGCTACACCTTC
cdr3_aa: CASSQEGRNYGYTF

v_call: TRBV7-8
d_call: TRBD2
j_call: TRBJ2-4
clone_size: -
cdr3_nt: TGTGCCAGCAGCTTATTTGGCGGGGGTGTGGACATTCAGTACTTC
cdr3_aa: CASSLFGGGVDIQYF

v_call: TRBV7-3
d_call: -
j_call: TRBJ2-3
clone_size: -
cdr3_nt: TGTGCCAGCAGCTTAGCCCTAACAGATACGCAGTATTTT
cdr3_aa: CASSLALTDTQYF

v_call: TRBV28
d_call: -
j_call: TRBJ2-5
clone_size: -
cdr3_nt: TGTGCCAGCAGTTCGCCCCTGGGGCGGACCCAGTACTTC
cdr3_aa: CASSSPLGRTQYF

v_call: TRBV29-1
d_call: TRBD1
j_call: TRBJ1-2
clone_size: -
cdr3_nt: TGCAGCGTCGAGGGACAGGGGCTTGGCTACACCTTC
cdr3_aa: CSVEGQGLGYTF

v_call: TRBV5-1
d_call: TRBD2
j_call: TRBJ2-6
clone_size: few
cdr3_nt: TGCGCCAGCCAGAGGACTAGCTCTGGGGCCAACGTCCTGACTTTC
cdr3_aa: CASQRTSSGANVLTF

v_call: TRBV7-3
d_call: TRBD2
j_call: TRBJ2-5
clone_size: -
cdr3_nt: TGTGCCAGCAGCTTACGGCGGGAGGGCCGCGAGACCCAGTACTTC
cdr3_aa: CASSLRREGRETQYF

v_call: TRBV29-1
d_call: TRBD2
j_call: TRBJ2-5
clone_size: few
cdr3_nt: TGCAGCGTTGAAGATCGGACGGGGGCTAGCGGGAGTTGGAAGACCCAGTACTTC
cdr3_aa: CSVEDRTGASGSWKTQYF

v_call: TRBV28
d_call: TRBD1
j_call: TRBJ2-1
clone_size: few
cdr3_nt: TGTGCCAGCAACCCGGGACAGGTATACAATGAGCAGTTCTTC
cdr3_aa: CASNPGQVYNEQFF

v_call: TRBV11-2
d_call: -
j_call: TRBJ2-1
clone_size: -
cdr3_nt: TGTGCCAGCAGCTTAGACCCCCATTCAGAGCAGTTCTTC
cdr3_aa: CASSLDPHSEQFF

v_call: TRBV7-8
d_call: -
j_call: TRBJ2-5
clone_size: few
cdr3_nt: TGTGCCAGCAGCTTAGGTCGGCCAGGCCAAGAGACCCAGTACTTC
cdr3_aa: CASSLGRPGQETQYF

v_call: TRBV2
d_call: -
j_call: TRBJ2-7
clone_size: few
cdr3_nt: TGTGCCAGCCTTCTCTACGAGCAGTACTTC
cdr3_aa: CASLLYEQYF

v_call: TRBV14
d_call: TRBD1
j_call: TRBJ2-7
clone_size: -
cdr3_nt: TGTGCCAGCAGCGCGACAGGGTTCGAGCAGTACTTC
cdr3_aa: CASSATGFEQYF

v_call: TRBV18
d_call: -
j_call: TRBJ2-1
clone_size: few
cdr3_nt: TGTGCCAGCTCGCTAAGTATGGCAGGCTCCTACAATGAGCAGTTCTTC
cdr3_aa: CASSLSMAGSYNEQFF

v_call: TRBV5-6
d_call: -
j_call: TRBJ2-7
clone_size: few
cdr3_nt: TGTGCCAGCAGCTTGGTCGCAGGGAACTCCTACGAGCAGTACTTC
cdr3_aa: CASSLVAGNSYEQYF

v_call: TRBV2
d_call: -
j_call: TRBJ2-6
clone_size: many
cdr3_nt: TGTGCCAGCACCAGTGACTCTGGGGCCAACGTCCTGACTTTC
cdr3_aa: CASTSDSGANVLTF

v_call: TRBV5-6
d_call: -
j_call: TRBJ2-5
clone_size: -
cdr3_nt: TGTGCCAGCAGCTTGGGACAGGCGGAGACCCAGCACTTC
cdr3_aa: CASSLGQAETQHF

v_call: TRBV7-2
d_call: -
j_call: TRBJ2-7
clone_size: -
cdr3_nt: TGTGCCAGCAGCCCCGTTGGGCGGGCCTACGAGCAGTACTTC
cdr3_aa: CASSPVGRAYEQYF

v_call: TRBV28
d_call: TRBD2
j_call: TRBJ2-7
clone_size: -
cdr3_nt: TGTGCCAGCAGTTTATTTGGGGTGCTGGGATCTAGCGGTAACTACGAGCAGTACTTC
cdr3_aa: CASSLFGVLGSSGNYEQYF

v_call: TRBV7-9
d_call: -
j_call: TRBJ1-4
clone_size: few
cdr3_nt: TGTGCCAGCAGCTTGGGGAGCGGGGTCGCTAATGAAAAACTGTTTTTT
cdr3_aa: CASSLGSGVANEKLFF

v_call: TRBV5-1
d_call: TRBD2
j_call: TRBJ2-2
clone_size: many
cdr3_nt: TGCGCCAGCAGCTTGGAGCCAGCGGGAGATCGGGCCGGGGAGCTGTTTTTT
cdr3_aa: CASSLEPAGDRAGELFF

v_call: TRBV19
d_call: -
j_call: TRBJ2-5
clone_size: -
cdr3_nt: TGTGCCAGTAGCCCGGGTCCACAAGAGACCCAGTACTTC
cdr3_aa: CASSPGPQETQYF

v_call: TRBV5-1
d_call: TRBD1
j_call: TRBJ2-1
clone_size: few
cdr3_nt: TGCGCCAGCAGCCAAACCGGGACAGTCTCCTACAATGAGCAGTTCTTC
cdr3_aa: CASSQTGTVSYNEQFF

v_call: TRBV5-1
d_call: -
j_call: TRBJ1-5
clone_size: -
cdr3_nt: TGCGCCAGCAGCTTGGGAGGCGTAGGCAATCAGCCCCAGCATTTT
cdr3_aa: CASSLGGVGNQPQHF

v_call: TRBV7-2
d_call: -
j_call: TRBJ2-7
clone_size: -
cdr3_nt: TGTGCCAGCAGCTTAGCGTTCCCGTCCTACGAGCAGTACTTC
cdr3_aa: CASSLAFPSYEQYF

v_call: TRBV6-6
d_call: TRBD2
j_call: TRBJ2-3
clone_size: few
cdr3_nt: TGTGCCAGCAGTTACTCTGCCGGACTAGCTTCAGATACGCAGTATTTT
cdr3_aa: CASSYSAGLASDTQYF

v_call: TRBV5-4
d_call: TRBD1
j_call: TRBJ1-5
clone_size: few
cdr3_nt: TGTGCCAGCAGCCCCGACAGGGGTTTGTTCGGCAATCAGCCCCAGCATTTT
cdr3_aa: CASSPDRGLFGNQPQHF

v_call: TRBV11-3
d_call: -
j_call: TRBJ2-3
clone_size: few
cdr3_nt: TGTGCCAGCAGCTTAGGCTCGAGTACAGATACGCAGTATTTT
cdr3_aa: CASSLGSSTDTQYF